The 15 T cell receptor beta chains below come from one sample, sequenced in a study of shared clonotypes between healthy human individuals. Some clones are missing from TCRdb's copy, which holds only in-frame ones; the method was immunoSEQ multiplex PCR. The sample includes just over 2,000,000 clones, about 95% seen only once; the top ten take approximately 1.2%. The naive CD8 subset, CD45RO-negative cells positively selected for CCR7, excluded terminally differentiated effector memory CD45RA+ cells. The specimen was naive CD8+ T cells sorted from blood. Every receptor here comes from a man aged 18-30 years in good health.

The CDR3 DNA is TGTGCCAGCAGCGTCGGGTCTAGCGGGAGAACAGATACGCAGTATTTT. Residues: CASSVGSSGRTDTQYF. V is TRBV9 and J is TRBJ2-3; TRBD2 matches 10 bases. V shed 2 bases and J 3 bases; nucleotides not matched to a gene: 6. The CDR3 runs 16 residues. The germline V gene encodes CDR1 SGDLS and CDR2 YYNGEE.

This clone was picked up one time. The chain uses TRBV7-3 and TRBJ2-3; the D call may be TRBD1 or TRBD2 (5 bases each). V lost 5 bases and J lost 6, with 27 bases in between. The CDR3 contains 18 residues. The germline V gene has CDR1 SGHTA and CDR2 FQGTGA. The CDR3 coding sequence is TGTGCCAGCAGCCCGATCGGGACCGGTAGTATGGTCCGGGATACGCAGTATTTT. Translated: CASSPIGTGSMVRDTQYF.

This chain connects TRBV5-4 to TRBJ1-2, with TRBD1 matching 10 bases. The CDR3 runs 14 residues. CDR1 is SGHNT, CDR2 YYREEE, per germline (reference sequence). Losses at the gene ends were 3 bases for V and 6 bases for J; bases not matched to a gene: 5. The CDR3 nucleotides are TGTGCCAGCAGCTGGGACAGGGGAGACCATGGCTACACCTTC. Translated: CASSWDRGDHGYTF.

The chain combines TRBV6-5 with TRBJ1-5; 9 bases match TRBD1. The V gene's germline CDR1 is MNHEY and CDR2 SVGAGI. This CDR3 region has 15 residues. The junction had 8 bases not matched to a gene; V was cut back by 8 bases and J by 3 bases. Here the CDR3 reads CASSLTGGNNQPQHF. As DNA, the CDR3 is TGTGCCAGCTCCCTGACAGGGGGAAACAATCAGCCCCAGCATTTT.

V usage is TRBV9 and J usage is TRBJ2-1, with no clear D. Germline V gives CDR1 SGDLS, CDR2 YYNGEE. The CDR3 consists of 15 residues. Trimming removed 1 base from V and 0 bases from J, with 8 bases in between. In DNA form, the CDR3 reads TGTGCCAGCAGCGTACACGGCGTCTCCTACAATGAGCAGTTCTTC. Protein sequence: CASSVHGVSYNEQFF.

The V gene is TRBV7-5, the J gene TRBJ1-5; the table calls TRBD1, which could not be checked here. TRBV7-5 is termed a pseudogene. The CDR3 covers 15 residues. CDR3 bases: TGTGCCAGAAGCTCTCAGGGTCGGATCAATCAGCCCCAGCATTTT. Protein product: CARSSQGRINQPQHF.

The chain joins TRBV28 to TRBJ2-7; D might be TRBD2 (5 bases). Trimming stripped 7 bases from V and 6 bases from J, with 22 bases between. The CDR3 extends over 15 amino acids. Germline values: CDR1 MDHEN, CDR2 SYDVKM. The CDR3 loop reads CASNTFPRTGSEQYF. The CDR3 region has the DNA TGTGCCAGCAACACTTTTCCAAGAACGGGGAGCGAGCAGTACTTC.

This chain connects TRBV27 to TRBJ2-7; TRBD2 agrees at 8 bases. V was pared by 5 bases and J by 2 bases, with 8 bases of the junction left unmatched. Looked up from germline, CDR1 is MNHEY and CDR2 is SMNVEV (reference sequence). The length of the CDR3 is 15 residues. The CDR3 coding sequence is TGTGCCAGCAGTCTAGGGACTAGTAGTACCTACGAGCAGTACTTC. Translated, it gives CASSLGTSSTYEQYF.

The chain uses TRBV6-6 and TRBJ1-4, with D unresolved. There are 14 residues in the CDR3. CDR1 MNHNY and CDR2 SVGAGI come from the germline V gene (reference sequence). V was clipped by 2 bases and J by 7 bases, with 11 bases between them. CDR3 bases: TGTGCCAGCAGTTACGGGCAGGTGGGTGAAAAACTGTTTTTT. The encoded protein is CASSYGQVGEKLFF.

The chain couples TRBV9 to TRBJ2-3, with D unresolved. CDR1 is SGDLS and CDR2 is YYNGEE in the germline V gene. This CDR3 contains 19 residues. V shed 0 bases and J shed 0 bases, with 20 bases lying between them. In nucleotides, the CDR3 is TGTGCCAGCAGCGTAGGGCTGGGCCCTTATGCGACTAGCACAGATACGCAGTATTTT. As protein: CASSVGLGPYATSTDTQYF.

This chain joins TRBV13 and TRBJ2-3; 14 nucleotides match TRBD2. This CDR3 comprises 16 residues. From germline, CDR1 is PRHDT and CDR2 FYEKMQ (reference sequence). The ends lost 4 bases at V and 5 bases at J; junction bases unmatched: 5. The CDR3 sequence: CASSSRLAGGQDTQYF. CDR3 coding DNA: TGTGCCAGCAGCTCTCGACTAGCGGGGGGGCAAGATACGCAGTATTTT.

The rearrangement uses TRBV7-9 and TRBJ2-7; tentatively, D is TRBD1 or TRBD2 (6 bases each). CDR1 is SEHNR and CDR2 is FQNEAQ in the germline V gene (reference sequence). The CDR3 is 12 amino acids. Trimming left V 7 bases short and J 3 bases short, with 10 bases between. This CDR3 is CASTGGGYEQYF. CDR3 DNA sequence: TGTGCCAGCACCGGGGGCGGCTACGAGCAGTACTTC.

This chain links TRBV19 with TRBJ2-4; 7 bases agree with TRBD1. The CDR3 covers 13 residues. J gave up 8 bases and V 3 bases, and 4 bases lay outside the gene matches. CDR1 is LNHDA and CDR2 is SQIVND in the germline V gene (reference sequence). The CDR3 region is CASSMGTADIQYF. The CDR3 DNA follows: TGTGCCAGTAGTATGGGGACAGCGGACATTCAGTACTTC. The whole variable domain, filled in from reference TRBV19 and TRBJ2-4, reads DGGITQSPKYLFRKEGQNVTLSCEQNLNHDAMYWYRQDPGQGLRLIYYSQIVNDFQKGDIAEGYSVSREKKESFPLTVTSAQKNPTAFYLCASSMGTADIQYFGAGTRLSVL.

With regard to this clone: Other DNA sequences in the same sample also yield this CDR3. The gene calls are TRBV5-5 and TRBJ2-7; no clear D gene. The germline CDR1 and CDR2 sequences are SGHKS and YYEKEE (reference sequence). Between the trimmed V and J ends, which lost 0 bases and 4 bases, there was a span of 5 bases. This CDR3 is 12 amino acids long. The CDR3 is CASSLVGYEQYF. The DNA for the CDR3 is TGTGCCAGCAGCTTGGTTGGGTACGAGCAGTACTTC.

The CDR3 nucleotides are TGTGCCAGCAGCGTAGATTCCGAAACGGAAGCTTTCTTT. Amino acid sequence: CASSVDSETEAFF. V gene TRBV9 combines with J gene TRBJ1-1; the D is unclear. V lost 0 bases and J 8 bases, leaving 11 bases between the germline ends. This CDR3 is built from 13 residues. From germline, CDR1 is SGDLS and CDR2 YYNGEE.